The source of this TCR beta chain is a study of T-cell reconstitution after alpha-beta-depleted transplantation in children. This clonotype has a count of ten or more. The authors prepared the TCRbeta library with unique molecular identifiers. Via MiXCR, TCRdb re-called the PCR reads, giving one row per CDR3 protein. The sample consists of 200,000 to 250,000 distinct CDR3 sequences, 9.7% of them appearing once. The clonotype was recovered from a human donor who donated a stem cell graft to a child with SCID. Sequences were derived from PBMCs from the stem cell graft donor, sampled from the stem cell graft.

The CDR3 protein is CASRDRQGTAHEQYF. CDR3 DNA sequence: TGTGCCAGCAGGGACAGACAGGGAACTGCCCACGAGCAGTACTTC. This rearrangement joins TRBV6-1 to TRBJ2-7; 7 bases are a match to TRBD1. J was trimmed by 5 bases and V by 6 bases; bases with no gene match: 13. The length of the CDR3 is 15 residues. Germline lookup yields CDR1 MNHNS and CDR2 SASEGT.